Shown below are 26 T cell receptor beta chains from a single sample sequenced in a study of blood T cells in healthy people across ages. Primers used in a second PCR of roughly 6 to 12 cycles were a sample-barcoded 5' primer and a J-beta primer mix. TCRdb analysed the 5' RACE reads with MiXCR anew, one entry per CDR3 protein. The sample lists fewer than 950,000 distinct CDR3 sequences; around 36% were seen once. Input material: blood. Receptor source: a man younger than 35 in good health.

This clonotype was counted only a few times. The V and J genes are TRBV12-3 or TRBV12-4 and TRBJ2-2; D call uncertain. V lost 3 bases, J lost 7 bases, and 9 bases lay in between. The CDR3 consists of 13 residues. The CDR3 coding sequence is TGTGCCAGCAGTTTGGGATATAACGGGGAGCTGTTTTTT. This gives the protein CASSLGYNGELFF.

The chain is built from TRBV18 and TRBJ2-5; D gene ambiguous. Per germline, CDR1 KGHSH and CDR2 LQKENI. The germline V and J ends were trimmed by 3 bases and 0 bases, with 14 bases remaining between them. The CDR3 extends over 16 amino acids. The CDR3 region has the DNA TGTGCCAGCTCACCCCAAGGATATTGGAACCAAGAGACCCAGTACTTC. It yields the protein CASSPQGYWNQETQYF.

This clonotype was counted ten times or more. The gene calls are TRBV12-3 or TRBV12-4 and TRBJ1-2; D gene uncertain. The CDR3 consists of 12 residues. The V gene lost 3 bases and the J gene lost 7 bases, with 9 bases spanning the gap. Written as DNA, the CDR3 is TGTGCCAGCAGTTTTTCAGGAGGTGGCTACACCTTC. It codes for CASSFSGGGYTF.

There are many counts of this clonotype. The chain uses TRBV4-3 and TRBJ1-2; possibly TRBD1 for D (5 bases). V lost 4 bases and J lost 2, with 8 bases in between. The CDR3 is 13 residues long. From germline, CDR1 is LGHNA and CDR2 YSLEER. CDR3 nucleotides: TGCGCCAGCAGCCCTTGGGGCAACTATGGCTACACCTTC. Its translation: CASSPWGNYGYTF.

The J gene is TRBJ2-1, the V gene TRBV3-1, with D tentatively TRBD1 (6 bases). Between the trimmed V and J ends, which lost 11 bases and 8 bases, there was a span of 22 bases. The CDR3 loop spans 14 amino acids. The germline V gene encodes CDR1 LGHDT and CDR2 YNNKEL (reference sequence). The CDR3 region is CAVGRGTPPDEQFF. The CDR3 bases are TGTGCCGTAGGAAGGGGGACCCCTCCCGATGAGCAGTTCTTC.

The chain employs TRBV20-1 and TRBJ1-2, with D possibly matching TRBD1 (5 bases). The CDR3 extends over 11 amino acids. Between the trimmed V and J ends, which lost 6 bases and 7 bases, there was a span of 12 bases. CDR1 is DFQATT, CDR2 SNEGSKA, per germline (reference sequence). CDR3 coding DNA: TGCAGTGCCTTGTCGGGGACTGGCTACACCTTC. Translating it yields CSALSGTGYTF.

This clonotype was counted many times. CDR3 in amino acids: CASSLGSGQTQYF. The CDR3 nucleotides are TGTGCCAGCAGTTTAGGGAGTGGACAGACCCAGTACTTC. V and J are TRBV12-3 or TRBV12-4 and TRBJ2-5, with D unresolved. The CDR3 contains 13 residues. V was pared by 1 base and J by 6 bases, with 9 bases between.

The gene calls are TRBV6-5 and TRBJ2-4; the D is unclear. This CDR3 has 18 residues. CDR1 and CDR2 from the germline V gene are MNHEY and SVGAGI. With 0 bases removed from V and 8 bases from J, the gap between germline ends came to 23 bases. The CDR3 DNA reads TGTGCCAGCAGTTACTCGAGGCCCCGGAACAACATAATGGACATTCAGTACTTC. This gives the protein CASSYSRPRNNIMDIQYF.

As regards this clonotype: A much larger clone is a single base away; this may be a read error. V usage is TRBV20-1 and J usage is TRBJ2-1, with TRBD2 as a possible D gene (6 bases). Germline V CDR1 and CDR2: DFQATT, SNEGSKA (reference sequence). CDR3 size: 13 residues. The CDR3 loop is CSARGGGYNVQFF. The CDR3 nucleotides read TGCAGTGCTAGGGGAGGCGGATACAATGTGCAGTTCTTC.

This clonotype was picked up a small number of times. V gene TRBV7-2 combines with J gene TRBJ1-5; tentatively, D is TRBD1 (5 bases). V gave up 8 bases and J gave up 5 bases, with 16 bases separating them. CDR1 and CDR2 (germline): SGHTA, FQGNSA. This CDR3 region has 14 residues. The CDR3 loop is CASGVWGDHQPQHF. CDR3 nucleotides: TGTGCCAGCGGGGTATGGGGGGATCATCAGCCCCAGCATTTT.

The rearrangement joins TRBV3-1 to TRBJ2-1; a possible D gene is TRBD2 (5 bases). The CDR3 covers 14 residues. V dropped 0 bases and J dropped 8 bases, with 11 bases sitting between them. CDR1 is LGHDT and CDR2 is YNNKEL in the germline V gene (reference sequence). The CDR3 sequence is CASSQDIATHEQFF. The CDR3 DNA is TGTGCCAGCAGCCAAGATATAGCGACGCATGAGCAGTTCTTC.

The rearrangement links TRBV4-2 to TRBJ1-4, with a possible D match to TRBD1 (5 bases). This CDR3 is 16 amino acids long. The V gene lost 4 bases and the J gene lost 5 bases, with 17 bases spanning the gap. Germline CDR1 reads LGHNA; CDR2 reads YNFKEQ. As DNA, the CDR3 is TGTGCCAGCAGCCCCGGTTCAGGGTCATTGAATGAAAAACTGTTTTTT. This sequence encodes CASSPGSGSLNEKLFF.

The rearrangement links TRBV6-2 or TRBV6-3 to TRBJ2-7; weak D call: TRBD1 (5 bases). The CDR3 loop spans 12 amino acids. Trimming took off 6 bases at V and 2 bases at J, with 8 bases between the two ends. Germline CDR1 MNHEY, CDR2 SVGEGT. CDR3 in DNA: TGTGCCAGCAGGACACAGGCCTACGAGCAGTACTTC. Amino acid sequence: CASRTQAYEQYF.

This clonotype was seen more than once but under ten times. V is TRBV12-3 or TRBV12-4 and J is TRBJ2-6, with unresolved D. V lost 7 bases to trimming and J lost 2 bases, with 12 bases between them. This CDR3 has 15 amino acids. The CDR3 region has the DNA TGTGCCAGCATCTTCCACCGGGCTGGGGCCAACGTCCTGACTTTC. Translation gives CASIFHRAGANVLTF.

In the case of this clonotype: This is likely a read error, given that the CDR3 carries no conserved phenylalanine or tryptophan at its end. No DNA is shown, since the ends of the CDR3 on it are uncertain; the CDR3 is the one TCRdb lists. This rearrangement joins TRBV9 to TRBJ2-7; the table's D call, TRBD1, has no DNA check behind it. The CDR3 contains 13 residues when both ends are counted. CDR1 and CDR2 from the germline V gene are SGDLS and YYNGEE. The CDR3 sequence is CASNTPGALRAVL.

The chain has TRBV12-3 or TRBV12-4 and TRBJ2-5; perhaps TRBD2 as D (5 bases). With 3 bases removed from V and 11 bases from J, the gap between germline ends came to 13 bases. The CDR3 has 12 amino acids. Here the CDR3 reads CASSFPLGEQYF. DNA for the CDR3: TGTGCCAGCAGTTTTCCTCTCGGGGAGCAGTACTTC.

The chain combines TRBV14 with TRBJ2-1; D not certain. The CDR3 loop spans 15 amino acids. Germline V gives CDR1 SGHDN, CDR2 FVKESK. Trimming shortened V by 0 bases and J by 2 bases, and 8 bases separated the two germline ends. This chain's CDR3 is CASSQDGFTYNEQFF. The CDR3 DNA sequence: TGTGCCAGCAGCCAAGATGGCTTCACCTACAATGAGCAGTTCTTC.

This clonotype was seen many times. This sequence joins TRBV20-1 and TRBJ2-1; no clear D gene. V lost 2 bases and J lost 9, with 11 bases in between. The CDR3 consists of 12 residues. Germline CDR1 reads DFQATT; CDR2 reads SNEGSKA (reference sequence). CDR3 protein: CSARIEASEQFF. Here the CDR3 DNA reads TGCAGTGCTAGAATTGAAGCAAGTGAGCAGTTCTTC.

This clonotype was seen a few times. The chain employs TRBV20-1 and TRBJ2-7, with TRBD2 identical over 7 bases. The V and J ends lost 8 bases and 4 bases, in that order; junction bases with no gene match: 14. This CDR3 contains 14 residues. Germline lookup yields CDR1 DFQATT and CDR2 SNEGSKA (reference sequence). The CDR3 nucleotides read TGCAGTTCGGCCCCAGCGGGGACTCCTTACGAGCAGTACTTC. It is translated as CSSAPAGTPYEQYF.

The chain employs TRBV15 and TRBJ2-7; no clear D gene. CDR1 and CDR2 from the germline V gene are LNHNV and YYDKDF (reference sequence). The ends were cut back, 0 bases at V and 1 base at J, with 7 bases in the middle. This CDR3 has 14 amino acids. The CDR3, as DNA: TGTGCCACCAGCAGAGAGCGGCAGTCCTACGAGCAGTACTTC. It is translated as CATSRERQSYEQYF.

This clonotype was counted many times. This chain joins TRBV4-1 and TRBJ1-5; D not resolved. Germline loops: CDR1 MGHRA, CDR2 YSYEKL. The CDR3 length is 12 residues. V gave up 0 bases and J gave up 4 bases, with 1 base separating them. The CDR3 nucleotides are TGCGCCAGCAGCCAAGAGAATCAGCCCCAGCATTTT. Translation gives CASSQENQPQHF.

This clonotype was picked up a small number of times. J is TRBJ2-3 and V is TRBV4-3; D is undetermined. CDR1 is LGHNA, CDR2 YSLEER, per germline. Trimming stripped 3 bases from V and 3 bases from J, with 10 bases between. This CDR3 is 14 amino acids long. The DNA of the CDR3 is TGCGCCAGCAGCCATAACCGACGTACAGATACGCAGTATTTT. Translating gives CASSHNRRTDTQYF.

The CDR3 here is CASSSRGLGLERGYF. CDR3 nucleotide sequence: TGTGCCAGCAGCTCAAGGGGACTGGGGCTAGAGAGAGGGTACTTC. V usage is TRBV7-2 and J usage is TRBJ2-7, with D tentatively TRBD2 (6 bases). V was shortened by 4 bases and J by 12 bases, with 25 bases between the two germline ends. Germline CDR1 is SGHTA and CDR2 is FQGNSA. The CDR3 spans 15 residues. The full variable domain, its missing parts supplied by reference TRBV7-2 and TRBJ2-7, is GAGVSQSPSNKVTEKGKDVELRCDPISGHTALYWYRQSLGQGLEFLIYFQGNSAPDKSGLPSDRFSAERTGGSVSTLTIQRTQQEDSAVYLCASSSRGLGLERGYFGPGTRLTVT.

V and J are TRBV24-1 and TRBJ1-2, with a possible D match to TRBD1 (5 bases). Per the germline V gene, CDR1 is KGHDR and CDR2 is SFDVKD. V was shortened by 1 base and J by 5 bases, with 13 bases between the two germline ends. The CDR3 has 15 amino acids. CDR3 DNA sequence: TGTGCCACCAGTGATTTACGGACACTAGGGTATGGCTACACCTTC. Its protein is CATSDLRTLGYGYTF.

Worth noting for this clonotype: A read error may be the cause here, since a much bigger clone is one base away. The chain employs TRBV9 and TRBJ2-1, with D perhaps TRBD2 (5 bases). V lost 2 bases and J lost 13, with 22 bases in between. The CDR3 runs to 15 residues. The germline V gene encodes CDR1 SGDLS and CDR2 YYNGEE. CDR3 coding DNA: TGTGCCAGCAGCGTCGAGGGAACGGCCGGAAACATTCAGTTCTTC. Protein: CASSVEGTAGNIQFF.

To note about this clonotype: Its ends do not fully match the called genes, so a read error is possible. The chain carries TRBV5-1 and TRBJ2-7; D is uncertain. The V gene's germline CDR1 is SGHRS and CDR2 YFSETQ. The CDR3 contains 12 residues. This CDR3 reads CASSLGGYELYF. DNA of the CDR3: TGCGCCAGCAGCTTGGGTGGGTACGAGCTGTACTTC.